This section outlines one T cell receptor beta chain sequence together with its context. This record comes from a study of monozygotic twins with inflammatory bowel disease. After re-calling the 5' RACE reads, TCRdb lists one entry per CDR3 protein, DNA absent. This sample's table has approximately 120,000 distinct CDR3 sequences. CDR1 and CDR2 (germline): MNHEY, SMNVEV (reference sequence). CDR3 length: 15 residues. This sequence was found in a human donor with ulcerative colitis or Crohn's disease, or a healthy co-twin of an affected twin (not recorded which). This chain links TRBV27 with TRBJ2-7; TCRdb designates TRBD2, a call that cannot be tested without DNA. The sequenced sample was blood. The CDR3 loop is CASSPRTSGTYEQYF.